Listed below are T cell receptor beta chains from one sample, sequenced in a study of cytomegalovirus exposure and HLA in healthy donors. This table comes from immunoSEQ multiplex PCR, and its TCRdb copy is limited to in-frame clones, with some not included. The data contain some 180,000 clones, roughly 80% of them singletons. Sample: PBMCs. The receptors come from a woman aged 18-30 years in good health and CMV-seronegative. Each CDR3 is given with its conserved first and last residue. The D gene is left open where the match is weak. The size of a clone is reported for some rows only, either as once, few or many, or as a class for expanded clones.

cdr3_length,clone_size,v_call,d_call,j_call,cdr3_nt,cdr3_aa
17,.,TRBV16,TRBD2,TRBJ2-1,TGTGCCAGCAGCCAATCAGGACTAGCGGGAAAATGGGGTGAGCAGTTCTTC,CASSQSGLAGKWGEQFF
15,.,TRBV28,TRBD2,TRBJ2-3,TGTGCCAGCACCCCGGGAGGGGTGACCACAGATACGCAGTATTTT,CASTPGGVTTDTQYF
15,.,TRBV6-6,TRBD2,TRBJ2-5,TGTGCCAGCGCTGGCGGGAGGGGCTTACAAGAGACCCAGTACTTC,CASAGGRGLQETQYF
15,.,TRBV25-1,TRBD1,TRBJ2-7,TGTGCCAGCAGTCACTCAGGGACAGGGTCCTACGAGCAGTACTTC,CASSHSGTGSYEQYF
16,.,TRBV6-1,.,TRBJ1-5,TGTGCCAGCAGTGCATACCGCGACTATAGCAATCAGCCCCAGCATTTT,CASSAYRDYSNQPQHF
19,.,TRBV4-3,TRBD2,TRBJ2-5,TGCGCCAGCAGCCAAGTAGTCGGTGGGACTAGCGGGAGTTACGAGACCCAGTACTTC,CASSQVVGGTSGSYETQYF
17,.,TRBV19,TRBD1,TRBJ2-2,TGTGCCAGTAGTACGGACCGAGGGACAGGGAACACCGGGGAGCTGTTTTTT,CASSTDRGTGNTGELFF
13,.,TRBV7-2,.,TRBJ1-2,TGTGCCAGCACCCGGACTGTAAACTATGGCTACACCTTC,CASTRTVNYGYTF
15,.,TRBV5-4,.,TRBJ1-1,TGTGCCAGCAGCCCCCGTGGGGGGATGAACACTGAAGCTTTCTTT,CASSPRGGMNTEAFF
14,.,TRBV6-1,TRBD1,TRBJ1-5,TGTGCCAGCATCCCCGGGACAGCAAATCAGCCCCAGCATTTT,CASIPGTANQPQHF
16,.,TRBV4-3,TRBD2,TRBJ2-5,TGCGCCAGCAGCCAAGATAGTCTAGCGGGAGGAGAGACCCAGTACTTC,CASSQDSLAGGETQYF
15,.,TRBV7-2,TRBD1,TRBJ2-3,TGTGCCAGCAGCTTAGGGGGACAGGGGTCAGATACGCAGTATTTT,CASSLGGQGSDTQYF
12,.,TRBV6-5,.,TRBJ2-7,TGTGCCAGCAGAGGGGGGGGAGACGAGCAGTACTTC,CASRGGGDEQYF
19,.,TRBV7-2,TRBD1,TRBJ2-4,TGTGCCAGCAGCACCGGGACAGGGCCCCCTCTTTTAGCCAAAAACATTCAGTACTTC,CASSTGTGPPLLAKNIQYF
16,.,TRBV9,.,TRBJ1-2,TGTGCCAGCAGCGTAGTTGGGGCAGGGAATGGCTATGGCTACACCTTC,CASSVVGAGNGYGYTF
13,.,TRBV27,.,TRBJ1-2,TGTGCCAGCAGCAGGAGGGGAGGACATGGCTACACCTTC,CASSRRGGHGYTF
16,.,TRBV7-9,TRBD1,TRBJ2-1,TGTGCCAGCAGCCCCGGTGGGGGACAGGGGTTCAATGAGCAGTTCTTC,CASSPGGGQGFNEQFF
14,.,TRBV6-5,TRBD2,TRBJ2-7,TGTGCCAGCAGTTATCGGGAGGCCACCTACGAGCAGTACTTC,CASSYREATYEQYF
17,.,TRBV7-2,TRBD2,TRBJ2-7,TGTGCCAGCAGCTTTGCTAGCGGGAGCCGCCCCTCCTACGAGCAGTACTTC,CASSFASGSRPSYEQYF
14,.,TRBV6-5,.,TRBJ1-2,TGTGCCAGCAGTTACTCAAGGGGCGGTTATGGCTACACCTTC,CASSYSRGGYGYTF
16,few,TRBV6-1,.,TRBJ2-2,TGTGCCAGCAGTGGGGCAGGTGCAAGCCCCACCGGGGAGCTGTTTTTT,CASSGAGASPTGELFF
16,.,TRBV27,TRBD2,TRBJ2-1,TGTGCCAGCAGTTTCTCTGGCGGGAGCTCCTACAATGAGCAGTTCTTC,CASSFSGGSSYNEQFF
14,.,TRBV10-3,.,TRBJ1-4,TGTGCCATCAGTGAGTCTGGCACTAATGAAAAACTGTTTTTT,CAISESGTNEKLFF
15,.,TRBV2,TRBD1,TRBJ2-4,TGTGCCAGCAGTGGCGGACAGGTCAACAAAAACATTCAGTACTTC,CASSGGQVNKNIQYF
13,.,TRBV19,.,TRBJ2-2,TGTGCCAGTCTCGGGGTGAACACCGGGGAGCTGTTTTTT,CASLGVNTGELFF
16,once,TRBV6-1,.,TRBJ2-3,TGTGCCAGCAGTGAAGCGCACTGGGCCCGCACAGATACGCAGTATTTT,CASSEAHWARTDTQYF
14,.,TRBV19,TRBD1,TRBJ1-2,TGTGCCAGTAGGTCCGGGACAGCTCCCTATGGCTACACCTTC,CASRSGTAPYGYTF